This T cell receptor beta chain was captured in a study of control samples from healthy donors and cancer patients. The CDR3 contains 14 residues. V dropped 3 bases and J dropped 2 bases, with 9 bases sitting between them. Germline V lookup: CDR1 MNHEY, CDR2 SMNVEV (reference sequence). Sequencing was performed with immunoSEQ multiplex PCR; in TCRdb, only in-frame clones are kept and a portion is missing. The table has about 150,000 clones, roughly 93% seen once. The sequenced sample was blood. V gene TRBV27 combines with J gene TRBJ2-3; D remains unclear. This receptor was obtained from a man aged 18 to 29 in good health. The CDR3 reads CASSFGRYTDTQYF. As DNA, the CDR3 is TGTGCCAGCAGTTTCGGGCGGTACACAGATACGCAGTATTTT.